This TCR beta chain was retrieved from a study of T-cell reconstitution after alpha-beta-depleted transplantation in children. This clonotype was counted only a few times. The TCRbeta library incorporated unique molecular identifiers. From the PCR reads, TCRdb called clonotypes with MiXCR, one entry per CDR3 protein. The sample carries about 110,000 distinct CDR3 sequences, around 6.4% recorded once. Trimming stripped 4 bases from V and 2 bases from J, with 9 bases between. Looked up from germline, CDR1 is LGHNA and CDR2 is YSLEER. The CDR3 is made up of 14 amino acids. Sequencing was performed on PBMCs, mostly from graft donor cells, taken 360 days after TCRalphabeta/CD19-depleted stem cell transplant. This chain connects TRBV4-3 to TRBJ2-1, with D possibly TRBD2 on 6 matching bases. The sequence derives from a male patient under 10 years old who had a stem cell transplant for acute lymphoblastic leukemia, so the T cells may come from the graft donor. CDR3 coding DNA: TGCGCCAGCAGCCGGGGCGGGGCCTACAATGAGCAGTTCTTC. Protein: CASSRGGAYNEQFF.